This TCR beta chain was recorded in a study of shared clonotypes between healthy human individuals. Whole-study context: Three CD4 naive, three CD4 memory, two CD8 naive and one CD8 memory plate were used per donor.

In regard to this clone: The antigen is not known.

Study-wide results and caveats: Across four donors, naive CD4 shared around 5.1%, naive CD8 under 4%, memory CD4 over 2%, memory CD8 under 0.5%.

Genomic DNA (from each subset) was split evenly across several immunoSEQ plates. In the original workflow: ImmunoSEQ sequences covered only the junction and lacked quality scores; filtering therefore differed. The assay was immunoSEQ multiplex PCR, and TCRdb's table has in-frame clones only and misses some. V, J and clone size are taken as reported in that table, and D and trimming were inferred from the DNA itself. In the table there are about a million clones, around 74% of which are singletons. Germline values: CDR1 SNHLY, CDR2 FYNNEI. The V end lost 3 bases, the J end lost 2 bases, and 10 bases lay between the germline ends. The CDR3 sequence is 14 residues long.

This chain joins TRBV2 and TRBJ2-5; D is undetermined. Sequenced sample: memory CD4+ T cells sorted from blood. Subset noted: CD45RA-negative fraction. This clonotype was sampled from a man in his late teens or twenties in good health. CDR3 in amino acids: CASSDGSLQETQYF. In DNA, the CDR3 is TGTGCCAGCAGTGATGGTAGCTTACAAGAGACCCAGTACTTC.